The 22 T cell receptor beta chains given below trace back to one sample, sequenced in a study of blood T cell repertoires in COVID-19. Libraries were prepared by immunoSEQ multiplex PCR; TCRdb keeps only in-frame clonotypes and omits some of them. The sample consists of 140,000 to 150,000 clones, around 82% of them appearing once. The sequencing input was PBMCs or T cells enriched from blood (not recorded which). The receptors were gathered from a woman in her fifties or sixties who had recovered from COVID-19.

This clone has a handful of counts. V usage is TRBV28 and J usage is TRBJ2-7; D may be TRBD1 (5 bases). The CDR3 contains 13 residues. Germline CDR1 MDHEN, CDR2 SYDVKM. V was trimmed by 4 bases and J by 3 bases, leaving 10 bases between them. The CDR3 region is CASSSTAFYEQYV. The CDR3 bases are TGTGCCAGCAGTTCGACAGCCTTCTACGAGCAGTACGTC.

The chain joins TRBV11-1 to TRBJ2-5, with 7 positions matching TRBD2. The germline V gene has CDR1 SGHAT and CDR2 FQDESV (reference sequence). The CDR3 is made up of 13 amino acids. V shed 2 bases and J 5 bases; nucleotides not matched to a gene: 2. The CDR3 loop reads CASSLWGGETQYF. The CDR3 nucleotides are TGTGCCAGCAGCTTATGGGGGGGGGAGACCCAGTACTTC.

The CDR3 coding sequence is TGTGCCAGCAGTAGACGACAGAACACTGAAGCTTTCTTT. Protein product: CASSRRQNTEAFF. The chain carries TRBV12-3 or TRBV12-4 and TRBJ1-1; D is ambiguous. This CDR3 region has 13 residues. Trimming stripped 5 bases from V and 1 base from J, with 8 bases between.

This clone was picked up a small number of times. The chain joins TRBV5-4 to TRBJ2-7; D might be TRBD1 (6 bases). The CDR3 contains 16 residues. Germline assignment: CDR1 SGHNT and CDR2 YYREEE (reference sequence). Between the trimmed V and J ends, which lost 4 bases and 3 bases, there was a span of 20 bases. CDR3 in amino acids: CASSDASRGSDYEQYV. The CDR3 DNA reads TGTGCCAGCAGCGATGCTTCCAGGGGAAGTGACTACGAGCAGTACGTC.

The chain carries TRBV13 and TRBJ2-3; 9 bases match TRBD1. The CDR3 runs 17 residues. From germline, CDR1 is PRHDT and CDR2 FYEKMQ (reference sequence). The J segment lost 4 bases and the V segment lost 5 bases, leaving 13 bases of the junction unmatched. CDR3 in DNA: TGTGCCAGCAGCAGTCCCACAGGGGGCGGGCTGGCAGATACGCAGTATTTT. Translating gives CASSSPTGGGLADTQYF. The variable domain in full, completed from reference TRBV13 and TRBJ2-3, reads AAGVIQSPRHLIKEKRETATLKCYPIPRHDTVYWYQQGPGQDPQFLISFYEKMQSDKGSIPDRFSAQQFSDYHSELNMSSLELGDSALYFCASSSPTGGGLADTQYFGPGTRLTVL.

The chain recombines TRBV4-1 with TRBJ2-4, with a tentative D call TRBD2 (6 bases). Germline V lookup: CDR1 MGHRA, CDR2 YSYEKL. The CDR3 is 16 residues long. V was trimmed by 3 bases and J by 0 bases, leaving 12 bases between them. The CDR3 sequence is CASSQSGLLAKNIQYF. The CDR3, as DNA: TGCGCCAGCAGCCAGTCGGGACTTCTAGCCAAAAACATTCAGTACTTC.

J is TRBJ2-1 and V is TRBV19; maybe TRBD1 (6 bases). Trimming shortened V by 9 bases and J by 8 bases, and 20 bases separated the two germline ends. There are 14 residues in the CDR3. CDR1 LNHDA and CDR2 SQIVND come from the germline V gene (reference sequence). The CDR3 DNA sequence: TGTGCCAGCAGGGGAACTCCTATTAGGGATGAGCAGTTCTTC. The encoded protein is CASRGTPIRDEQFF.

In this sample, this clone turned up once. This sequence joins TRBV4-1 and TRBJ2-4; 9 nucleotides align to TRBD2. Looked up from germline, CDR1 is MGHRA and CDR2 is YSYEKL. CDR3 size: 16 residues. J lost 6 bases, V lost 4 bases, and 10 bases had no gene match. CDR3 in DNA: TGCGCCAGCAGCCTCCCGACGGCGGGGGGGCTAAACATTCAGTACTTC. It encodes CASSLPTAGGLNIQYF.

The rearrangement joins TRBV10-3 to TRBJ2-5; 9 nucleotides align to TRBD1. With V trimmed by 2 bases and J by 3 bases, 1 base remained unmatched. The CDR3 totals 14 residues. CDR1 and CDR2 from the germline V gene are ENHRY and SYGVKD. The CDR3 spells CAISETGGEETQYF. The DNA for the CDR3 is TGTGCCATCAGTGAGACAGGGGGCGAAGAGACCCAGTACTTC.

This clone was detected once. The chain recombines TRBV30 with TRBJ1-2, with 8 nucleotides matching TRBD1. V gave up 0 bases and J gave up 7 bases; unmatched junction bases: 7. CDR1 is GTSNPN, CDR2 SVGIG, per germline (reference sequence). This CDR3 region has 14 residues. The CDR3, as DNA: TGTGCCTGGAGTGTACTCCCAGGGGGCTCTGGCTACACCTTC. Its protein is CAWSVLPGGSGYTF.

The V call is TRBV10-1, the J call TRBJ2-1, with TRBD2 matching over 9 bases. The V and J ends lost 3 bases and 0 bases, in that order; junction bases with no gene match: 6. Germline CDR1 reads WNHNN; CDR2 reads SYGVQD (reference sequence). The CDR3 has 17 residues. In DNA, the CDR3 is TGCGCCAGCAGTGATGGAGGGCGGGGGGGCTCCTACAATGAGCAGTTCTTC. Translating gives CASSDGGRGGSYNEQFF.

The V call is TRBV10-2, the J call TRBJ1-6; tentative D call: TRBD1 (6 bases). Germline values: CDR1 WSHSY, CDR2 SAAADI. V lost 3 bases to trimming and J lost 4 bases, with 16 bases between them. The CDR3 covers 17 residues. In nucleotides, the CDR3 is TGCGCCAGCAGTGAAAAGCCAGGGGCCGGGTATAATTCACCCCTCCACTTT. Encoded protein: CASSEKPGAGYNSPLHF.

A few counts support this clone. CDR3 residues: CASSILAGQNTGELFF. The CDR3 coding sequence is TGCGCCAGCAGCATATTAGCGGGGCAAAACACCGGGGAGCTGTTTTTT. The chain has TRBV5-1 and TRBJ2-2; TRBD2 matches 8 bases. This CDR3 contains 16 residues. Germline values: CDR1 SGHRS, CDR2 YFSETQ. The trim removed 4 bases at V and 2 bases at J, leaving 7 bases unmatched.

The genes are TRBV5-1 and TRBJ2-3; 11 bases fit TRBD2. The CDR3 has 16 amino acids. CDR1 is SGHRS, CDR2 YFSETQ, per germline. With 4 bases clipped from V and 7 bases from J, the junction kept 11 bases outside the gene matches. This CDR3 is CASSPLAGGHSNTQYF. The CDR3 nucleotides are TGCGCCAGCAGCCCCCTAGCGGGGGGACATTCGAATACGCAGTATTTT. Full variable domain (remainder filled in from reference TRBV5-1 and TRBJ2-3): KAGVTQTPRYLIKTRGQQVTLSCSPISGHRSVSWYQQTPGQGLQFLFEYFSETQRNKGNFPGRFSGRQFSNSRSEMNVSTLELGDSALYLCASSPLAGGHSNTQYFGPGTRLTVL.

V gene TRBV7-9 combines with J gene TRBJ2-1, with no clear D. Germline V lookup: CDR1 SEHNR, CDR2 FQNEAQ (reference sequence). The CDR3 consists of 10 residues. The ends were cut back, 7 bases at V and 5 bases at J, with 3 bases in the middle. DNA for the CDR3: TGTGCCAGCACTAACAATGAGCAGTTCTTC. Amino acid sequence: CASTNNEQFF.

This chain uses TRBV7-8 with TRBJ2-7; D gene ambiguous. CDR3 length equals 13 residues. Trimming stripped 8 bases from V and 2 bases from J, with 13 bases between. The germline gives CDR1 SGHVS, CDR2 FQNEAQ. The CDR3 DNA is TGTGCCAGCTCCTTATCCGGTCCCTACGAGCAGTACTTC. Translating it yields CASSLSGPYEQYF. Looking up the rest from reference TRBV7-8 and TRBJ2-7 gives the full variable domain: GAGVSQSPRYKVAKRGQDVALRCDPISGHVSLFWYQQALGQGPEFLTYFQNEAQLDKSGLPSDRFFAERPEGSVSTLKIQRTQQEDSAVYLCASSLSGPYEQYFGPGTRLTVT.

The rearrangement uses TRBV11-3 and TRBJ2-3; weak D call: TRBD2 (6 bases). Germline loops: CDR1 SGHNT, CDR2 YENEEA. CDR3 length: 13 residues. The germline V and J ends were trimmed by 0 bases and 13 bases, with 14 bases remaining between them. CDR3 coding DNA: TGTGCCAGCAGCTTAGATAGGCGGGGCCGTGAGTATTTT. Protein: CASSLDRRGREYF.

This chain links TRBV28 with TRBJ1-5; perhaps TRBD1 as D (6 bases). The CDR3 extends over 14 amino acids. Trimming took off 2 bases at V and 6 bases at J, with 11 bases between the two ends. In germline, CDR1 is MDHEN, CDR2 SYDVKM. For the CDR3, the DNA is TGTGCCAGCAGTTTAGTACAGGGAGTTCAGCCCCAGCATTTT. Translation gives CASSLVQGVQPQHF.

V is TRBV2 and J is TRBJ2-1; possibly TRBD1 for D (6 bases). V gave up 7 bases and J gave up 4 bases, with 11 bases separating them. The CDR3 covers 13 residues. The V gene's germline CDR1 is SNHLY and CDR2 FYNNEI. The CDR3 region is CASTGTLYNEQFF. In nucleotides, the CDR3 is TGTGCCAGCACCGGGACACTGTACAATGAGCAGTTCTTC. The variable domain in full, with the rest retrieved from reference TRBV2 and TRBJ2-1, is EPEVTQTPSHQVTQMGQEVILRCVPISNHLYFYWYRQILGQKVEFLVSFYNNEISEKSEIFDDQFSVERPDGSNFTLKIRSTKLEDSAMYFCASTGTLYNEQFFGPGTRLTVL.

The chain is built from TRBV6-5 and TRBJ2-7; 9 bases agree with TRBD2. Unmatched junction bases numbered 2, after V lost 8 bases and J lost 3 bases. Germline V gene data show CDR1 as MNHEY and CDR2 as SVGAGI. There are 12 residues in the CDR3. CDR3 in DNA: TGTGCCAGCGGGCGGGGGGGCTACGAGCAGTACGTC. It translates to CASGRGGYEQYV.

The V gene is TRBV5-1, the J gene TRBJ1-1; 7 bases align to TRBD1. Germline V gives CDR1 SGHRS, CDR2 YFSETQ. Unmatched junction bases numbered 9, after V lost 5 bases and J lost 5 bases. The CDR3 runs to 14 residues. The CDR3 region is CASSPTRGPTEAFF. In DNA, the CDR3 is TGCGCCAGCAGTCCCACAAGGGGGCCAACTGAAGCTTTCTTT.

This clone is medium-sized in the sample. The genes are TRBV4-2 and TRBJ2-3; 12 positions match TRBD2. From germline, CDR1 is LGHNA and CDR2 YNFKEQ. CDR3 size: 18 residues. V trimming: 0 bases; J trimming: 0 bases; junction bases outside the gene matches: 4. The CDR3 bases are TGTGCCAGCAGCCAAGATCTAGCGGGGGGGCCTAGCACAGATACGCAGTATTTT. As protein: CASSQDLAGGPSTDTQYF.